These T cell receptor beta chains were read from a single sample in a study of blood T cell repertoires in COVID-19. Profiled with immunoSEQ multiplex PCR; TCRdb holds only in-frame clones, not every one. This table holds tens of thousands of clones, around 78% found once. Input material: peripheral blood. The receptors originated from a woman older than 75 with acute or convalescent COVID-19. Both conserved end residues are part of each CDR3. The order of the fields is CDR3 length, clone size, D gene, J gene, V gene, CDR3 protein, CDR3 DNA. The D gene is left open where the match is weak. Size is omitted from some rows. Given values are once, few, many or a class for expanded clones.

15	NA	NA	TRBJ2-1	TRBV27	CASSLGDVGSNEQFF	TGTGCCAGCTCCCTCGGGGATGTGGGGAGCAATGAGCAGTTCTTC
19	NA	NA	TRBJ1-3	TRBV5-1	CASSLERQTGEYSGNTIYF	TGCGCCAGCAGCTTGGAACGTCAGACAGGAGAATACTCTGGAAACACCATATATTTT
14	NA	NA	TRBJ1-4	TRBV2	CASSTGLANEKLFF	TGTGCCAGCAGTACAGGGCTTGCTAATGAAAAACTGTTTTTT
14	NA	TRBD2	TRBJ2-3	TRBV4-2	CASSDGTNTDTQYF	TGTGCCAGCAGCGACGGGACTAACACAGATACGCAGTATTTT
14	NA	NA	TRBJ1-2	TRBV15	CATSEGTLLGGYTF	TGTGCCACCAGCGAGGGGACACTTCTTGGGGGCTACACCTTC
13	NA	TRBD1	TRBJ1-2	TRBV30	CAWNSDRNYGYTF	TGTGCCTGGAATTCGGACAGGAACTATGGCTACACCTTC
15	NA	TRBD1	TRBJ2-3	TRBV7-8	CASDGTGGPTDTQYF	TGTGCCAGCGACGGGACAGGGGGCCCCACAGATACGCAGTATTTT
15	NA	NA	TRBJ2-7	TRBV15	CATSRDPLQTAEQYF	TGTGCCACCAGCAGAGATCCATTGCAGACAGCCGAGCAGTACTTC
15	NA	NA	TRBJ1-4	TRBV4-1	CASSQDAAGGVKLFF	TGCGCCAGCAGCCAAGATGCCGCGGGGGGGGTTAAACTGTTTTTT
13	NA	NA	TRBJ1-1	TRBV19	CASLYPGNTEAFF	TGTGCCAGTTTATATCCGGGGAACACTGAAGCTTTCTTT
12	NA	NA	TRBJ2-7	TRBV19	CASSISHGEQYF	TGTGCCAGTAGTATTTCCCACGGCGAGCAGTACTTC
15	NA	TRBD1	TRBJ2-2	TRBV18	CASSPGDRGTGELFF	TGTGCCAGCTCACCAGGGGACAGGGGCACCGGGGAGCTGTTTTTT
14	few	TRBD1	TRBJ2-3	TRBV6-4	CASSGGQSTDTQYF	TGTGCCAGCAGTGGGGGACAGTCCACAGATACGCAGTATTTT
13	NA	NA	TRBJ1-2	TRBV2	CASSERGGYGYTF	TGTGCCAGCAGTGAAAGGGGTGGCTATGGCTACACCTTC
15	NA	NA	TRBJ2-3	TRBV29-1	CSVEKGLGGADTQYF	TGCAGCGTTGAAAAGGGCCTGGGGGGGGCTGATACGCAGTATTTT
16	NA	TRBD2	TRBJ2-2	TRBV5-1	CASSLRSSGNTGELFF	TGCGCCAGCAGCTTGAGGTCTAGCGGGAATACCGGGGAGCTGTTTTTT
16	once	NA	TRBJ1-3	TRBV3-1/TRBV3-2	CASSDRRTTTGNTIYF	TGTGCCAGCAGCGACCGGAGAACGACTACTGGAAACACCATATATTTT
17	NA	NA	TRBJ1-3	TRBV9	CASSVEEGFASGNTIYF	TGTGCCAGCAGCGTAGAGGAGGGCTTCGCCTCTGGAAACACCATATATTTT
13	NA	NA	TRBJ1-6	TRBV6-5	CASRGQNNSPLHF	TGTGCCAGCAGGGGGCAGAATAATTCACCCCTCCACTTT
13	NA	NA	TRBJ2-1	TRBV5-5	CASSSDPRAGAFF	TGTGCCAGCAGCTCTGACCCCCGGGCGGGGGCGTTCTTC
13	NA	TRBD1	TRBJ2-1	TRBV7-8	CASSSDRDNEQFF	TGTGCCAGCAGCTCCGACAGGGACAATGAGCAGTTCTTC
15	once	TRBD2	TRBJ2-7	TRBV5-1	CASSLGLTGGYEQYF	TGCGCCAGCAGCTTGGGGCTCACCGGGGGGTACGAGCAGTACTTC
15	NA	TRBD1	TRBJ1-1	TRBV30	CAWSRLGQMNTEAFF	TGTGCCTGGAGTCGGCTGGGACAGATGAACACTGAAGCTTTCTTT